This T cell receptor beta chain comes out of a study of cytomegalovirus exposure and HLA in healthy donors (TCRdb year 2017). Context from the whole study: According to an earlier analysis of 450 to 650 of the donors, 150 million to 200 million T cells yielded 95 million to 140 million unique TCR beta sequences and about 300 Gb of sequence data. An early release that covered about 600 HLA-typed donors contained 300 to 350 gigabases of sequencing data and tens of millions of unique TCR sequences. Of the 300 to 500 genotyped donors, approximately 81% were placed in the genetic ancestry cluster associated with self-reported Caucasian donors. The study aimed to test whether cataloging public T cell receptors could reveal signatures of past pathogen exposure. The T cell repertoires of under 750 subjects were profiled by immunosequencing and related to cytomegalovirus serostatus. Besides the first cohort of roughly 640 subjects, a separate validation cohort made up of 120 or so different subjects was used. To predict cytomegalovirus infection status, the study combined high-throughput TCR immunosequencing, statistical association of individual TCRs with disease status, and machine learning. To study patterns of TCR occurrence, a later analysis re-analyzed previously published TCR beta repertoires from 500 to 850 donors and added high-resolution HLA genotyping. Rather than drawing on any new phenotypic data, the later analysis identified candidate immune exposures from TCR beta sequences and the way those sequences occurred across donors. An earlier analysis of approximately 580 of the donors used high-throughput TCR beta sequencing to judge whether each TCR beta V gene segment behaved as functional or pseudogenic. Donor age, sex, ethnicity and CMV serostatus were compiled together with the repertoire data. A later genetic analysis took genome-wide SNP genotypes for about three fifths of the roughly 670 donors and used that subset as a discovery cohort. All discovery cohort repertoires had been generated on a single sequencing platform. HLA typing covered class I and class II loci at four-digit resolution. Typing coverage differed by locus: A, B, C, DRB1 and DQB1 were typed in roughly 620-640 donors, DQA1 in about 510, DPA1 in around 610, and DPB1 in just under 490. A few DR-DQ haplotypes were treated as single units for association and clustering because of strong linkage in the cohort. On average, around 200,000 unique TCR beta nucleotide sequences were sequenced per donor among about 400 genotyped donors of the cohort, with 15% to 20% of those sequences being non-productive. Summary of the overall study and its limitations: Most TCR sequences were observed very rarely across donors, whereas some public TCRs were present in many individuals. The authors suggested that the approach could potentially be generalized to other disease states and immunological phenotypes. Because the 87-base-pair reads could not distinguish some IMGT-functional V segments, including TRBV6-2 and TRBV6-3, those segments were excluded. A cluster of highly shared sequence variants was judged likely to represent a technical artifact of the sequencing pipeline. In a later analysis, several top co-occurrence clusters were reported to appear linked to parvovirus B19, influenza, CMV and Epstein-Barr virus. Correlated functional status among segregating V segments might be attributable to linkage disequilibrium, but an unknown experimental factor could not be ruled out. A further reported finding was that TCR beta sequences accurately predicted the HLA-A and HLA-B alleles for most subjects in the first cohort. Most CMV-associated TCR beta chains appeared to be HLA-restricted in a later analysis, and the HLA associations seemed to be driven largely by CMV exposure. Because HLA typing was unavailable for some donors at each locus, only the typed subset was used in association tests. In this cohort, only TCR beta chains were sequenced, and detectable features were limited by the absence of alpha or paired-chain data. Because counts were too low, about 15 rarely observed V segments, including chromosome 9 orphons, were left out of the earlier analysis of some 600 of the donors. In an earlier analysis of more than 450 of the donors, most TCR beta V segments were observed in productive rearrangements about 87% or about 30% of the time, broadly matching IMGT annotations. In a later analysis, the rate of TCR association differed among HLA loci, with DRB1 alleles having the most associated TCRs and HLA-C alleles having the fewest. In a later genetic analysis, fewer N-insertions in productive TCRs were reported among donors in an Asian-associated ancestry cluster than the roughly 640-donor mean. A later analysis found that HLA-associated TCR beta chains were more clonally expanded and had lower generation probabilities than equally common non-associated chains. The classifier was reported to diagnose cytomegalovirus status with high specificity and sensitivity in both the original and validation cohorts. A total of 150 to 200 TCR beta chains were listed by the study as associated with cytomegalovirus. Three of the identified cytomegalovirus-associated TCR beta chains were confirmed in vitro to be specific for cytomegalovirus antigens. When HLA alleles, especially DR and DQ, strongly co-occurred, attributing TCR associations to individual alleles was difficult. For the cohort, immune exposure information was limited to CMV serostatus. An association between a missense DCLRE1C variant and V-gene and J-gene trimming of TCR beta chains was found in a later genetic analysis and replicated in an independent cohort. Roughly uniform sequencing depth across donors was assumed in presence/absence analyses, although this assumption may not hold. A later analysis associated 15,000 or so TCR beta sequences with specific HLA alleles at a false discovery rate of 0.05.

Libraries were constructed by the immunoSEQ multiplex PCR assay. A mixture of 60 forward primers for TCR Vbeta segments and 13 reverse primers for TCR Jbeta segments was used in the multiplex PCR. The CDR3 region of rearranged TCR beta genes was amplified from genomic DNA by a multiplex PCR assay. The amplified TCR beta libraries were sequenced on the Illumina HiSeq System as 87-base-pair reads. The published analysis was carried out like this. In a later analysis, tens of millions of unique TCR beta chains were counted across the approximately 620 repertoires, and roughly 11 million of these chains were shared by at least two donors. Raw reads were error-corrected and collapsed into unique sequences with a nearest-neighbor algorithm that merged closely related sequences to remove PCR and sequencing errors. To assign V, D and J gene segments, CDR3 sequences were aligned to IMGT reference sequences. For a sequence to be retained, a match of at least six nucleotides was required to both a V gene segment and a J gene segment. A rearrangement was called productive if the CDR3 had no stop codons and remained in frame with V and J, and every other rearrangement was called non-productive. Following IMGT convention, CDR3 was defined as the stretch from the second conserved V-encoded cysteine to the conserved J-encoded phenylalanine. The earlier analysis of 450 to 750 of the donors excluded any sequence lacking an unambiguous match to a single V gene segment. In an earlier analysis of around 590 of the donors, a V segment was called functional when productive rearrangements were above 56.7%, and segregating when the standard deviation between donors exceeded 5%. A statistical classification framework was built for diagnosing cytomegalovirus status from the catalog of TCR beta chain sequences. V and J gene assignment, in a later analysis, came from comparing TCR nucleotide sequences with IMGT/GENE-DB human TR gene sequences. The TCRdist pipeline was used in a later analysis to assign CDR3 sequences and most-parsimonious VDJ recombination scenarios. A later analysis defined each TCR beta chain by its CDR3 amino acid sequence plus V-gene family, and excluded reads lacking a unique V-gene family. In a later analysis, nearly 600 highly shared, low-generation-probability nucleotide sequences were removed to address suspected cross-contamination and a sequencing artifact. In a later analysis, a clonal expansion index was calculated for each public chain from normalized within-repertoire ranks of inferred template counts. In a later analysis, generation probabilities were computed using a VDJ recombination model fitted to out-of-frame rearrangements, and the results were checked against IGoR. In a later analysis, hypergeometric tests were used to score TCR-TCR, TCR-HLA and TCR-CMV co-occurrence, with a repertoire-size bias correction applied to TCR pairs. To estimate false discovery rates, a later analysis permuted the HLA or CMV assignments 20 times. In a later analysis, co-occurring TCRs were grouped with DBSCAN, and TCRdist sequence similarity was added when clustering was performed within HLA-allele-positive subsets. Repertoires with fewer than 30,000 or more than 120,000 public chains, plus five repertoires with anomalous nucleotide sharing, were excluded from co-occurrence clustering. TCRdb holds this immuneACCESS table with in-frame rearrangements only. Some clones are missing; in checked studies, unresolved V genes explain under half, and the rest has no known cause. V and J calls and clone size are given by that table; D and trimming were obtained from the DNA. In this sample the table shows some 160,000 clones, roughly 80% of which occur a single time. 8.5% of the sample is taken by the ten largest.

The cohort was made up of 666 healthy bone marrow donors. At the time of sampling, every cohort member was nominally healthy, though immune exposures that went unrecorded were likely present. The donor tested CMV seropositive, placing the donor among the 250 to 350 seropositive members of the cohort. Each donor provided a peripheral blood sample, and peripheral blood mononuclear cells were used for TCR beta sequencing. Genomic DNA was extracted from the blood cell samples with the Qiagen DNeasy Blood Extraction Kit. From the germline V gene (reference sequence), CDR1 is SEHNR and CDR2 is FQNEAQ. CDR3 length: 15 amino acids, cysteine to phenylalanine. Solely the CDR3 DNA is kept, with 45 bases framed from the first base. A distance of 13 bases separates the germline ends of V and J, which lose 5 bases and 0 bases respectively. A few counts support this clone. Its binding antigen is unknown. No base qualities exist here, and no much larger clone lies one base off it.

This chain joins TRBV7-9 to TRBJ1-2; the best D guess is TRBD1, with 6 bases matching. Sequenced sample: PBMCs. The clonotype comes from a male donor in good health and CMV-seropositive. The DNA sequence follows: TGTGCCAGCAGCCCCGGCAGGGGAGCTAACTATGGCTACACCTTC. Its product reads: CASSPGRGANYGYTF.